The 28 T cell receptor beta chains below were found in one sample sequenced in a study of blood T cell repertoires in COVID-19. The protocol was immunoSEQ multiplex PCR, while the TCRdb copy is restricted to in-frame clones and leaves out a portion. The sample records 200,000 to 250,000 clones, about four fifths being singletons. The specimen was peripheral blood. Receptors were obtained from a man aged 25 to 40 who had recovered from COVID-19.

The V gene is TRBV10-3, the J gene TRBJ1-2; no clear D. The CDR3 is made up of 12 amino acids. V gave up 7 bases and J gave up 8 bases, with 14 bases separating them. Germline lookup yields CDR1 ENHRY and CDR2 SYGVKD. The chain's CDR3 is CAINTPGSGYTF. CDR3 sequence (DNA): TGTGCCATCAACACACCGGGGAGCGGCTACACCTTC.

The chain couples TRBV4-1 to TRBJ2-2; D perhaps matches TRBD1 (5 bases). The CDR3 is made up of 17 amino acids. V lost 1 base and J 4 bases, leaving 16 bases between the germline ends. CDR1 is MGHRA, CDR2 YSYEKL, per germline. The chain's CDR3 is CASSQADMGFFTGELFF. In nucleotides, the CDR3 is TGCGCCAGCAGCCAAGCGGACATGGGGTTCTTCACCGGGGAGCTGTTTTTT.

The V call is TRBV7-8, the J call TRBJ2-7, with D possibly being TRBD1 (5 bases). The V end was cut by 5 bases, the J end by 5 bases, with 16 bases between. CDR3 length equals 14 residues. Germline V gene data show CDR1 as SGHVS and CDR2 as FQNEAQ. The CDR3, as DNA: TGTGCCAGCAGCCTAGGGGCAGGGAACCACGAGCAGTACTTC. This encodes CASSLGAGNHEQYF.

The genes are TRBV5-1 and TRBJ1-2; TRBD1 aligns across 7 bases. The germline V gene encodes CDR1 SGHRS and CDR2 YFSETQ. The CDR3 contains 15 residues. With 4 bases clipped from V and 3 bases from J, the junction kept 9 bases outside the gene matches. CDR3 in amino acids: CASSGSTGEYYGYTF. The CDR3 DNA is TGCGCCAGCAGCGGGTCCACAGGGGAGTACTATGGCTACACCTTC.

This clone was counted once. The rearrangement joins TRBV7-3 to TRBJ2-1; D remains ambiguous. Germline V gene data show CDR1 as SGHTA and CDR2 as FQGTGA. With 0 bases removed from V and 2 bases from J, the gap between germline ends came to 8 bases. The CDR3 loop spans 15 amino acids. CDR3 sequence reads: CASSLTVLPYNEQFF. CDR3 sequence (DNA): TGTGCCAGCAGCTTAACGGTCCTACCCTACAATGAGCAGTTCTTC.

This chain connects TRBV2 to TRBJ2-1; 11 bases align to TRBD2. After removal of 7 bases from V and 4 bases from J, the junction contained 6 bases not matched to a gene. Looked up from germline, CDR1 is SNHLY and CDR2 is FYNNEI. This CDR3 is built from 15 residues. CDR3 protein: CASKELAGEYNEQFF. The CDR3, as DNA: TGTGCCAGCAAGGAACTAGCGGGGGAATACAATGAGCAGTTCTTC.

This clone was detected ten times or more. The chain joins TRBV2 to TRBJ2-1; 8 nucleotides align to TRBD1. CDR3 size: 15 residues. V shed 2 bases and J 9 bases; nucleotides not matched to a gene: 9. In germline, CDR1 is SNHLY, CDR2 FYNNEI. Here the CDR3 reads CASSELQGARVEQFF. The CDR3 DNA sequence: TGTGCCAGCAGTGAATTGCAGGGGGCGAGGGTTGAGCAGTTCTTC.

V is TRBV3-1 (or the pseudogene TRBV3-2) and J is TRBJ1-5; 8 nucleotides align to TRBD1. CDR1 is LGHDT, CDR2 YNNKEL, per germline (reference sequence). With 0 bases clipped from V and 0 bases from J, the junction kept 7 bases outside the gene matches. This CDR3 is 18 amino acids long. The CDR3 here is CASSQDPGQEFSNQPQHF. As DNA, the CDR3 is TGTGCCAGCAGCCAAGACCCGGGACAGGAGTTTAGCAATCAGCCCCAGCATTTT.

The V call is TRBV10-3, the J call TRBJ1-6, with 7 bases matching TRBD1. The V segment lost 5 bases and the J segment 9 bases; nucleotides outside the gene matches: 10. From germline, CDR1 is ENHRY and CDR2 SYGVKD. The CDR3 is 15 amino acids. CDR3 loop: CAISSETGTGSPLHF. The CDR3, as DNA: TGTGCCATCAGTTCGGAGACAGGGACGGGTTCACCCCTCCACTTT.

CDR3 loop: CATSRDLLAGGFTDTQYF. CDR3 nucleotide sequence: TGTGCCACCAGCAGAGATTTACTAGCGGGGGGGTTCACAGATACGCAGTATTTT. V usage is TRBV15 and J usage is TRBJ2-3; 13 nucleotides agree with TRBD2. The V gene end was trimmed by 0 bases and the J gene end by 2 bases; junction bases not matched to a gene: 5. Germline-derived CDR1 and CDR2 are LNHNV and YYDKDF (reference sequence). There are 18 residues in the CDR3.

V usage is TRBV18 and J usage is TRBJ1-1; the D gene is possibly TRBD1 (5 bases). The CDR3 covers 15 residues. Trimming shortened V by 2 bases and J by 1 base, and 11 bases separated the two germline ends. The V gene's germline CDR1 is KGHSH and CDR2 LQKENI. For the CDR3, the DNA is TGTGCCAGCTCACCAGAACAGGTTAAGAACACTGAAGCTTTCTTT. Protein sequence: CASSPEQVKNTEAFF.

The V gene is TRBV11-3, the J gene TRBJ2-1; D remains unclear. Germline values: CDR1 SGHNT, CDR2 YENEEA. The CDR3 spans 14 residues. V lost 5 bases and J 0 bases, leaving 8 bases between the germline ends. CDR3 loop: CASSRGYSYNEQFF. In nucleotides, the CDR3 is TGTGCCAGCAGCCGAGGTTACTCCTACAATGAGCAGTTCTTC.

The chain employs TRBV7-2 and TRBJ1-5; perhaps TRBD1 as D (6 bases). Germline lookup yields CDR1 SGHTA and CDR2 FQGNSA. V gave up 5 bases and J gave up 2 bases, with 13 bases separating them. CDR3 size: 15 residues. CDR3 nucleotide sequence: TGTGCCAGCAGCCCCGGGGGGCAAGGCAATCAGCCCCAGCATTTT. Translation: CASSPGGQGNQPQHF.

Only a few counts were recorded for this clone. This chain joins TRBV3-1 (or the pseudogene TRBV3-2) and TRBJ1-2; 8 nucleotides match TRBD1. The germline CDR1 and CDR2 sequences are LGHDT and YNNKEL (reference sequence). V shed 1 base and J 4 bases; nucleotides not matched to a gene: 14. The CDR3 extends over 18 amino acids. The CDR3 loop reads CASSQAELRDRTSYGYTF. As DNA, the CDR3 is TGTGCCAGCAGCCAAGCAGAATTAAGGGACAGGACTTCCTATGGCTACACCTTC.

Here the CDR3 reads CASSQGHSGGAGELFF. The CDR3 DNA follows: TGTGCCAGCAGCCAAGGGCATAGCGGGGGGGCCGGGGAGCTGTTTTTT. The J gene is TRBJ2-2, the V gene TRBV3-1 (or the pseudogene TRBV3-2), with 11 positions matching TRBD2. J was trimmed by 6 bases and V by 1 base; bases with no gene match: 4. The V gene's germline CDR1 is LGHDT and CDR2 YNNKEL (reference sequence). This CDR3 comprises 16 residues.

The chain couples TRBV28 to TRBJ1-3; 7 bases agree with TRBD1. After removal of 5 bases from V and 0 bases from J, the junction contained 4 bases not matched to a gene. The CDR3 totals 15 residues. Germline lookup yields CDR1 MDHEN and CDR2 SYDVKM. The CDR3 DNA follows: TGTGCCAGCAGTGGGGACAGCTACTCTGGAAACACCATATATTTT. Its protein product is CASSGDSYSGNTIYF. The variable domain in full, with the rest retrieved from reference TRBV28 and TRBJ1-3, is DVKVTQSSRYLVKRTGEKVFLECVQDMDHENMFWYRQDPGLGLRLIYFSYDVKMKEKGDIPEGYSVSREKKERFSLILESASTNQTSMYLCASSGDSYSGNTIYFGEGSWLTVV.

The chain's CDR3 is CASRPTGTDTQYF. The CDR3 region has the DNA TGTGCCAGCAGACCCACTGGCACAGATACGCAGTATTTT. The chain joins TRBV6-6 to TRBJ2-3, with D hard to call. This CDR3 region has 13 residues. The V gene's germline CDR1 is MNHNY and CDR2 SVGAGI (reference sequence). V was clipped by 6 bases and J by 1 base, with 8 bases between them.

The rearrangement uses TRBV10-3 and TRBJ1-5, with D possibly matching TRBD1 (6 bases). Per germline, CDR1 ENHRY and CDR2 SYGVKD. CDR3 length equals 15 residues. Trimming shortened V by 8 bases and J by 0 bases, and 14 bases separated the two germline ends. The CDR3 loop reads CAIGVQGDSNQPQHF. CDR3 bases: TGTGCCATCGGTGTACAGGGAGATAGCAATCAGCCCCAGCATTTT.

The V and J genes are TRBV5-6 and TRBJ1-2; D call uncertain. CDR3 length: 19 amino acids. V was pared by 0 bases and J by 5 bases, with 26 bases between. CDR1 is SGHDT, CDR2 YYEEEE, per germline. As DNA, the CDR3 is TGTGCCAGCAGCTTGGGTGCCGAGGTCTTGCAGGCTGGAGGATATGGCTACACCTTC. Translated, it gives CASSLGAEVLQAGGYGYTF.

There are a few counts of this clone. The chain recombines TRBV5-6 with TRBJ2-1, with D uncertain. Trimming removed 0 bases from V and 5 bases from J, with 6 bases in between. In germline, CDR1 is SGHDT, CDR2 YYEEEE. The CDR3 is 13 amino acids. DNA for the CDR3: TGTGCCAGCAGCTTGGCCCCGGACAATGAGCAGTTCTTC. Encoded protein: CASSLAPDNEQFF.

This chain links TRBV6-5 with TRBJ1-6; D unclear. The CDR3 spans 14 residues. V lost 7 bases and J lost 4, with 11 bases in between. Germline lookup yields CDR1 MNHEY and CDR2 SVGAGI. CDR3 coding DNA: TGTGCCAGCATACGGGAAGGATATAATTCACCCCTCCACTTT. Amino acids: CASIREGYNSPLHF.

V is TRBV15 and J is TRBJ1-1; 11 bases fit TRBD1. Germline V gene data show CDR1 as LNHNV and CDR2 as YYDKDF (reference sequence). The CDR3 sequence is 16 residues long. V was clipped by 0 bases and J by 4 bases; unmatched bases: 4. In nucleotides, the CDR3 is TGTGCCACCAGCAGAGATTCCGGGACAGGGGGCACTGAAGCTTTCTTT. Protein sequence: CATSRDSGTGGTEAFF.

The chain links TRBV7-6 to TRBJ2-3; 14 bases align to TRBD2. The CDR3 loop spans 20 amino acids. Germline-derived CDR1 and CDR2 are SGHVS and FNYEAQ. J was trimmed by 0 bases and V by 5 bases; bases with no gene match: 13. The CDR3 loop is CASSLSPGLAGGTSTDTQYF. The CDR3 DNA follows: TGTGCCAGCAGCCTAAGCCCCGGACTAGCGGGGGGCACAAGCACAGATACGCAGTATTTT.

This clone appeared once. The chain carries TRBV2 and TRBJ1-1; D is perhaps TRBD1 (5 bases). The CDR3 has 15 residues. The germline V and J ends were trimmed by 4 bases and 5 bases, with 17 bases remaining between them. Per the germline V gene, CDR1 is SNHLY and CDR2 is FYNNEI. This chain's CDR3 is CASSAVGRGDTEAFF. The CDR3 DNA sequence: TGTGCCAGCAGTGCGGTTGGGCGGGGGGATACTGAAGCTTTCTTT.

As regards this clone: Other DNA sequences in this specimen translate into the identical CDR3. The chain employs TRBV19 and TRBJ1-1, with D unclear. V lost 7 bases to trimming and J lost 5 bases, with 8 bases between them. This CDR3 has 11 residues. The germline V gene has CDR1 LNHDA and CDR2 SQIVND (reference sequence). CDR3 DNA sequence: TGTGCCAGTACGGGTTATACTGAAGCTTTCTTT. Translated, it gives CASTGYTEAFF.

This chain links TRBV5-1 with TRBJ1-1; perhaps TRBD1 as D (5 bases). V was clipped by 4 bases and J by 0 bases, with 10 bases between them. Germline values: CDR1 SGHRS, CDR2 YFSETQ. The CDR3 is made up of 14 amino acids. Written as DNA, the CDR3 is TGCGCCAGCAGCCAAGGACACGTGAACACTGAAGCTTTCTTT. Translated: CASSQGHVNTEAFF.

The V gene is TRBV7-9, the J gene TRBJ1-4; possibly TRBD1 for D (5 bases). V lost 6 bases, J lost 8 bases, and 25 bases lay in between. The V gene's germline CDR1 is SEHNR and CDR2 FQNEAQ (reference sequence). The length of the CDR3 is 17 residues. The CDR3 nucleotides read TGTGCCAGCAGTCAAGTGTTTCGCGGGGGGAAGGGGGAAAAACTGTTTTTT. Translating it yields CASSQVFRGGKGEKLFF.

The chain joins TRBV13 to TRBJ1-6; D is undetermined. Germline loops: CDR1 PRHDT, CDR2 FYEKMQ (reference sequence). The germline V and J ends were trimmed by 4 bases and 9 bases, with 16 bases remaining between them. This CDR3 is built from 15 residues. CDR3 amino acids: CASSYGPTGSSPLHF. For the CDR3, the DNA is TGTGCCAGCAGCTATGGGCCAACGGGGAGTTCACCCCTCCACTTT.